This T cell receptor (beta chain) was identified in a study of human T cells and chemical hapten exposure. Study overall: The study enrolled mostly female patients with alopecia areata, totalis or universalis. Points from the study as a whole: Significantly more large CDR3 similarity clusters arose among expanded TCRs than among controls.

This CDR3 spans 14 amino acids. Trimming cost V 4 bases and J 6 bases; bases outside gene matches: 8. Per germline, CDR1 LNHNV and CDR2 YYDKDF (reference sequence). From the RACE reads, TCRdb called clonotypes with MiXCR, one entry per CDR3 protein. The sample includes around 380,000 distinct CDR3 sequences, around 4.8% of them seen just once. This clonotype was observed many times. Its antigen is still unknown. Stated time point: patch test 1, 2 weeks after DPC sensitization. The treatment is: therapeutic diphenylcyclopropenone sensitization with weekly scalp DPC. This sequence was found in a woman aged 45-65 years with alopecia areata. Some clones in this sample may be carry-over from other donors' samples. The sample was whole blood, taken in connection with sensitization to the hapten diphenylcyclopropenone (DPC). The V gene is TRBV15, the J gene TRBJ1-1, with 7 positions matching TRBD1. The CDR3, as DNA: TGTGCCACCAGCAACAGGGGAGCCTTGGCTGAAGCTTTCTTT. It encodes CATSNRGALAEAFF.